These 18 T cell receptor beta chains share one sample of origin, sequenced in a study of shared clonotypes between healthy human individuals. Using immunoSEQ multiplex PCR, the repertoire was profiled, and TCRdb retains in-frame clones only, with some absent. The sample lists over 800,000 clones; 80% to 95% were seen once. Selected positively for CCR7 and CD45RO-negative, naive CD8 cells excluded terminally differentiated effector memory CD45RA+ cells. The material sequenced was naive CD8+ T cells sorted from blood. Receptor source: a man aged 25-40 years in good health.

The CDR3 DNA is TGTGCCTGGAGTGTCTTCAATGAAAAACTGTTTTTT. Amino acids: CAWSVFNEKLFF. The gene calls are TRBV30 and TRBJ1-4; no clear D. The CDR3 is made up of 12 amino acids. V shed 0 bases and J shed 5 bases, with 4 bases lying between them. Per the germline V gene, CDR1 is GTSNPN and CDR2 is SVGIG (reference sequence).

The chain uses TRBV19 and TRBJ2-1; D uncertain. This CDR3 spans 13 amino acids. V was cut by 2 bases and J by 4 bases, with 6 bases left in between. In germline, CDR1 is LNHDA, CDR2 SQIVND (reference sequence). In DNA form, the CDR3 reads TGTGCCAGTAGTATAAAGACTTACAATGAGCAGTTCTTC. It encodes CASSIKTYNEQFF.

This clone has only one observation. V gene TRBV15 combines with J gene TRBJ1-4, with TRBD1 matching over 9 bases. Germline-derived CDR1 and CDR2 are LNHNV and YYDKDF (reference sequence). Trimming removed 2 bases from V and 3 bases from J; junction bases left unmatched: 10. This CDR3 is 18 amino acids long. CDR3 in amino acids: CATSRHRDRVTSNEKLFF. DNA for the CDR3: TGTGCCACCAGCAGACACCGGGACAGGGTAACGTCTAATGAAAAACTGTTTTTT.

This rearrangement joins TRBV20-1 to TRBJ2-7; D remains unclear. From germline, CDR1 is DFQATT and CDR2 SNEGSKA (reference sequence). Trimming left V 3 bases short and J 11 bases short, with 11 bases between. This CDR3 spans 10 amino acids. The CDR3 loop is CSARWDIEYF. For the CDR3, the DNA is TGCAGTGCTAGGTGGGATATTGAGTACTTC.

This clone was recorded a few times. The gene calls are TRBV28 and TRBJ2-7; D ambiguous. V was trimmed by 6 bases and J by 3 bases, leaving 27 bases between them. The germline V gene has CDR1 MDHEN and CDR2 SYDVKM. This CDR3 is 18 amino acids long. CDR3 nucleotides: TGTGCCAGCAGCTCCGGGCCTTTAATTACCCCAGATAGCTACGAGCAGTACTTC. Residues: CASSSGPLITPDSYEQYF.

In this sample, this clone turned up a few times. The rearrangement links TRBV6-4 to TRBJ2-6; either TRBD1 or TRBD2 may fit D (6 bases each). Looked up from germline, CDR1 is MRHNA and CDR2 is SNTAGT. The V end lost 3 bases, the J end lost 3 bases, and 9 bases lay between the germline ends. CDR3 length equals 15 residues. CDR3: CASSDGGHGANVLTF. For the CDR3, the DNA is TGTGCCAGCAGTGATGGGGGGCATGGGGCCAACGTCCTGACTTTC.

V and J are TRBV7-9 and TRBJ2-1; D may be TRBD2 (5 bases). The CDR3 is 17 residues long. CDR1 and CDR2 (germline): SEHNR, FQNEAQ (reference sequence). Trimming took 5 bases from V and 3 from J, leaving 20 bases between them. The CDR3 bases are TGTGCCAGCAGCCAAAGACCTAGCTCTTATGACTACAATGAGCAGTTCTTC. This encodes CASSQRPSSYDYNEQFF.

The chain uses TRBV4-1 and TRBJ2-3; possibly TRBD2 for D (6 bases). The germline V gene has CDR1 MGHRA and CDR2 YSYEKL. V was shortened by 0 bases and J by 1 base, with 17 bases between the two germline ends. The CDR3 totals 18 residues. CDR3 sequence (DNA): TGCGCCAGCAGCCAAGAACCGCCCCAGGAGCGGGGCACAGATACGCAGTATTTT. Translated: CASSQEPPQERGTDTQYF.

The chain joins TRBV13 to TRBJ1-1; no reliable D call. This CDR3 has 13 residues. The V gene lost 3 bases and the J gene lost 4 bases, with 9 bases spanning the gap. The V gene's germline CDR1 is PRHDT and CDR2 FYEKMQ (reference sequence). CDR3 sequence: CASSFRGSTEAFF. The CDR3 DNA reads TGTGCCAGCAGCTTCCGGGGTAGCACTGAAGCTTTCTTT.

The gene calls are TRBV9 and TRBJ2-7; D possibly corresponds to TRBD2 (5 bases). V was cut by 0 bases and J by 4 bases, with 14 bases left in between. The CDR3 runs 15 residues. The germline V gene has CDR1 SGDLS and CDR2 YYNGEE. CDR3 protein: CASSVDSGIGYEQYF. CDR3 sequence (DNA): TGTGCCAGCAGCGTAGATTCCGGGATCGGGTACGAGCAGTACTTC.

The CDR3 protein is CASSSQGGPSLGYTF. DNA for the CDR3: TGTGCCAGCAGTTCTCAGGGGGGCCCTAGTTTGGGCTACACCTTC. The rearrangement joins TRBV28 to TRBJ1-2; TRBD1 matches at 7 bases. V lost 4 bases, J lost 8 bases, and 13 bases stayed unmatched. CDR3 length equals 15 residues. The germline gives CDR1 MDHEN, CDR2 SYDVKM.

The chain uses TRBV5-8 and TRBJ2-7, with a tentative D call TRBD1 (5 bases). Trimming stripped 7 bases from V and 5 bases from J, with 22 bases between. CDR3 length: 15 amino acids. CDR1 and CDR2 (germline): SGHTS, YDEGEE. The CDR3 loop is CASEKGITYRNEQYF. The CDR3 nucleotides are TGTGCCAGCGAGAAGGGGATTACCTATAGGAACGAGCAGTACTTC.

DNA of the CDR3: TGCGCCAGCAGCTTACGCGGGAGGGTTAGCACAGATACGCAGTATTTT. Translation gives CASSLRGRVSTDTQYF. The chain joins TRBV5-1 to TRBJ2-3, with 9 bases identical to TRBD2. Germline V lookup: CDR1 SGHRS, CDR2 YFSETQ. Unmatched junction bases numbered 4, after V lost 2 bases and J lost 0 bases. The CDR3 runs 16 residues.

The chain employs TRBV28 and TRBJ1-5; 9 nucleotides match TRBD1. This CDR3 spans 16 amino acids. Unmatched junction bases numbered 5, after V lost 5 bases and J lost 0 bases. CDR1 is MDHEN and CDR2 is SYDVKM in the germline V gene. The CDR3 DNA reads as TGTGCCAGCAGTCCCGGGACAGGGTATAGCAATCAGCCCCAGCATTTT. It codes for CASSPGTGYSNQPQHF.

The gene calls are TRBV27 and TRBJ2-7, with TRBD2 matching 11 bases. The CDR3 spans 14 residues. Germline lookup yields CDR1 MNHEY and CDR2 SMNVEV (reference sequence). The junction had 6 bases not matched to a gene; V was cut back by 6 bases and J by 5 bases. The CDR3 region is CASRPSGRFNEQYF. The CDR3 nucleotides read TGTGCCAGCAGGCCTAGCGGGAGGTTCAACGAGCAGTACTTC.

CDR3 sequence (DNA): TGTGCCAGCAGCCAAGGACAGGATGGCAATCAGCCCCAGCATTTT. It is translated as CASSQGQDGNQPQHF. The V call is TRBV14, the J call TRBJ1-5, with D possibly matching TRBD1 (6 bases). Deletions cut 1 base from V and 2 bases from J, with 9 bases between. CDR1 is SGHDN, CDR2 FVKESK, per germline. The CDR3 is 15 residues long.

CDR3 coding DNA: TGTGCCAGCAGCTTGAAAATGGGAAGCTCCTACGAGCAGTACTTC. Residues: CASSLKMGSSYEQYF. The chain recombines TRBV5-6 with TRBJ2-7; D unclear. The germline V gene has CDR1 SGHDT and CDR2 YYEEEE. This CDR3 spans 15 amino acids. The germline V and J ends were trimmed by 1 base and 0 bases, with 11 bases remaining between them.

This chain connects TRBV4-3 to TRBJ2-3, with 9 bases fitting TRBD2. Germline trimming cut 3 bases from V and 4 bases from J; bases unmatched to any gene: 11. Per the germline V gene, CDR1 is LGHNA and CDR2 is YSLEER. The CDR3 spans 17 residues. CDR3 sequence reads: CASSHSTLSSGADTQYF. CDR3 nucleotides: TGCGCCAGCAGCCATTCGACCCTCTCTAGCGGGGCAGATACGCAGTATTTT.